This T cell receptor beta chain is from a study of early T cells in non-severe SARS-CoV-2 infection. The CDR3 is 15 residues long. CDR1 and CDR2 (germline): DFQATT, SNEGSKA (reference sequence). The V and J ends lost 3 bases and 4 bases, in that order; junction bases with no gene match: 8. Turning to this clonotype: Its target is not known.

Overall study findings and caveats: Anti-spike CD8 responses were favored in VDJdb matching, and private and CD4 specificities were missed.

Individual cDNA molecules each received unique molecular identifiers attached to them. Using its own MiXCR run on the 5' RACE reads, TCRdb lists one record per CDR3 protein. The sample shows over 85,000 distinct CDR3 sequences, roughly an eighth of them seen only once. Sequenced here: whole blood, sampled at baseline. The chain joins TRBV20-1 to TRBJ2-3, with 9 bases lining up with TRBD2. This clonotype was obtained from an adult who was a healthcare worker with PCR-confirmed SARS-CoV-2 infection or an uninfected control (not recorded which). CDR3 loop: CSARRNSGSSDTQYF. CDR3 bases: TGCAGTGCTAGGAGGAATAGCGGGAGTTCAGATACGCAGTATTTT.